The 26 T cell receptor beta chains presented below share a single source sample, sequenced in a study of T cell repertoires in cytomegalovirus infection (dated by TCRdb to between 2018 and 2020). Instrument on record: Illumina HiSeq 1500. TCRdb reprocessed the public reads (quality trimming at Q25 with fastp, clone calling with MiXCR) and kept in-frame beta chains. Every distinct CDR3 protein forms one entry, paired with its most common genes and DNA. The sample table holds about 530,000 distinct CDR3 sequences, of which 26% were seen once. The ten largest clones represent roughly an eighth of the sample. Sequenced sample: PBMCs. The receptors come from a human donor in good health (CMV status not recorded). Some clones in this sample may be carry-over from other donors' samples.

This clonotype was counted only a few times. V and J are TRBV28 and TRBJ1-6; 10 bases map to TRBD1. The CDR3 contains 14 residues. The germline gives CDR1 MDHEN, CDR2 SYDVKM. Trimming cost V 5 bases and J 11 bases; bases outside gene matches: 6. The CDR3 loop is CASSPTGGGAPLHF. The CDR3, as DNA: TGTGCCAGCAGTCCGACAGGGGGCGGCGCACCCCTCCACTTT.

This clonotype was found once. The rearrangement joins TRBV27 to TRBJ2-7; maybe TRBD2 (6 bases). V lost 6 bases and J 1 base, leaving 13 bases between the germline ends. The CDR3 runs 14 residues. Germline CDR1 MNHEY, CDR2 SMNVEV (reference sequence). CDR3 residues: CASRLGTPSYEQYF. CDR3 nucleotide sequence: TGTGCCAGCAGACTCGGGACTCCTTCCTACGAGCAGTACTTC.

Here the CDR3 reads CASSDPGLAAYNEQFF. DNA of the CDR3: TGTGCCAGCAGTGACCCGGGACTAGCGGCATACAATGAGCAGTTCTTC. The chain links TRBV25-1 to TRBJ2-1, with 11 nucleotides matching TRBD2. From germline, CDR1 is MGHDK and CDR2 SYGVNS. V dropped 3 bases and J dropped 4; count of bases not matched to a gene: 5. The CDR3 covers 16 residues. The whole variable domain, filled in from reference TRBV25-1 and TRBJ2-1, reads EADIYQTPRYLVIGTGKKITLECSQTMGHDKMYWYQQDPGMELHLIHYSYGVNSTEKGDLSSESTVSRIRTEHFPLTLESARPSHTSQYLCASSDPGLAAYNEQFFGPGTRLTVL.

The CDR3, as DNA: TGTGCCAGCAGCTTCAGCGGGAGAGGTTTAGATACGCAGTATTTT. Protein product: CASSFSGRGLDTQYF. The chain joins TRBV7-2 to TRBJ2-3, with 8 bases fitting TRBD2. This CDR3 contains 15 residues. Trimming took 3 bases from V and 5 from J; bases not matched to a gene: 7. CDR1 SGHTA and CDR2 FQGNSA come from the germline V gene.

This sequence joins TRBV28 and TRBJ2-2; tentatively, D is TRBD1 (5 bases). CDR1 MDHEN and CDR2 SYDVKM come from the germline V gene. V was trimmed by 6 bases and J by 5 bases, leaving 10 bases between them. The CDR3 has 13 amino acids. For the CDR3, the DNA is TGTGCCAGCAGCCCCGACAGTACCGGGGAGCTGTTTTTT. It codes for CASSPDSTGELFF.

Only a few counts were recorded for this clonotype. CDR3 amino acids: CASSRGQGARYTEAFF. The CDR3 coding sequence is TGTGCCAGCAGCAGGGGACAGGGGGCAAGGTACACTGAAGCTTTCTTT. The chain joins TRBV5-4 to TRBJ1-1; 12 positions agree with TRBD1. V dropped 4 bases and J dropped 3; count of bases not matched to a gene: 7. CDR1 and CDR2 (germline): SGHNT, YYREEE (reference sequence). The CDR3 totals 16 residues.

The sample holds many counts of this clonotype. The chain combines TRBV7-2 with TRBJ2-3, with D tentatively TRBD1 or TRBD2 (5 bases each). The V end was cut by 2 bases, the J end by 5 bases, with 14 bases between. Germline V gene lookup returns CDR1 SGHTA and CDR2 FQGNSA. This CDR3 region has 15 residues. CDR3 loop: CASSLRGRALDTQYF. In DNA form, the CDR3 reads TGTGCCAGCAGCTTAAGGGGACGGGCTTTAGATACGCAGTATTTT.

CDR3 loop: CSVLARKGYTF. CDR3 bases: TGCAGCGTTTTGGCCCGTAAGGGCTACACCTTC. This chain connects TRBV29-1 to TRBJ1-2; D not certain. The V end lost 5 bases, the J end lost 8 bases, and 12 bases lay between the germline ends. Per the germline V gene, CDR1 is SQVTM and CDR2 is ANQGSEA. The CDR3 length is 11 residues.

This clonotype has more than one count but fewer than ten. The genes are TRBV3-1 and TRBJ1-3, with 7 bases lining up with TRBD1. Trimming at V came to 4 bases and at J to 0 bases, leaving 3 bases not matched to a gene. The germline V gene encodes CDR1 LGHDT and CDR2 YNNKEL (reference sequence). This CDR3 is built from 15 residues. The CDR3 loop is CASSPGQTSGNTIYF. In DNA, the CDR3 is TGTGCCAGCAGCCCGGGACAGACCTCTGGAAACACCATATATTTT.

The chain carries TRBV27 and TRBJ1-2, with 8 bases matching TRBD1. Trimming at V came to 3 bases and at J to 8 bases, leaving 11 bases not matched to a gene. CDR1 is MNHEY and CDR2 is SMNVEV in the germline V gene (reference sequence). This CDR3 contains 15 residues. The CDR3 DNA sequence: TGTGCCAGCAGTTTTGATCGACAGGGGAAAGGGGGCTACACCTTC. Amino acids: CASSFDRQGKGGYTF.

This clonotype was detected only a few times. CDR3 coding DNA: TGTGCCAGCAGTTTAAGGGACCAACTTGGCTACACCTTC. It codes for CASSLRDQLGYTF. The genes are TRBV12-3 or TRBV12-4 and TRBJ1-2; a possible D gene is TRBD1 (5 bases). The V gene lost 2 bases and the J gene lost 7 bases, with 11 bases spanning the gap. The length of the CDR3 is 13 residues.

The chain uses TRBV27 and TRBJ1-6; weak D call: TRBD1 (6 bases). CDR1 is MNHEY and CDR2 is SMNVEV in the germline V gene (reference sequence). Trimming removed 5 bases from V and 0 bases from J, with 17 bases in between. The CDR3 extends over 18 amino acids. The CDR3 loop reads CASSGIQGWSSYNSPLHF. The CDR3 DNA reads TGTGCCAGCAGTGGAATACAGGGCTGGAGCTCCTATAATTCACCCCTCCACTTT.

There are many counts of this clonotype. The chain links TRBV7-8 to TRBJ2-5, with 11 positions matching TRBD2. CDR1 is SGHVS and CDR2 is FQNEAQ in the germline V gene. V lost 0 bases, J lost 1 base, and 13 bases stayed unmatched. CDR3 length: 20 amino acids. The CDR3 region has the DNA TGTGCCAGCAGCTTAGCGCGGCTAGCGGGAGGCTTAGGTGGCCAAGAGACCCAGTACTTC. Amino acid sequence: CASSLARLAGGLGGQETQYF.

This clonotype was observed a handful of times. The chain uses TRBV6-2 or TRBV6-3 and TRBJ1-6; 10 positions match TRBD1. CDR1 and CDR2 from the germline V gene are MNHEY and SVGEGT. The CDR3 is 14 amino acids. The J segment lost 6 bases and the V segment lost 6 bases, leaving 2 bases of the junction unmatched. CDR3 amino acids: CASRRDRGNSPLHF. Written as DNA, the CDR3 is TGTGCCAGCAGAAGGGACAGGGGTAATTCACCCCTCCACTTT.

V is TRBV7-2 and J is TRBJ2-7, with a possible D match to TRBD1 (5 bases). There are 14 residues in the CDR3. Germline CDR1 is SGHTA and CDR2 is FQGNSA. The V and J ends lost 1 base and 5 bases respectively, with 12 bases between them. DNA of the CDR3: TGTGCCAGCAGCTTAGGCAGGGTGGTGGACGAGCAGTACTTC. Residues: CASSLGRVVDEQYF.

CDR3 nucleotides: TGTGCCAGCATAGAGAGCGGGAGTAACCACGAGCAGTACGTC. Its protein is CASIESGSNHEQYV. The chain uses TRBV6-2 or TRBV6-3 and TRBJ2-7; 8 bases are shared with TRBD2. Germline CDR1 and CDR2: MNHEY and SVGEGT. The CDR3 runs to 14 residues. Losses at the gene ends were 7 bases for V and 5 bases for J; bases not matched to a gene: 10.

This clonotype was counted between two and nine times. V usage is TRBV19 and J usage is TRBJ1-1; 7 bases align to TRBD1. The CDR3 length is 16 residues. Per the germline V gene, CDR1 is LNHDA and CDR2 is SQIVND (reference sequence). Losses at the gene ends were 2 bases for V and 5 bases for J; bases not matched to a gene: 11. CDR3 amino acids: CASSIPLARGETEAFF. The CDR3 bases are TGTGCCAGTAGTATACCCCTCGCCAGGGGGGAAACTGAAGCTTTCTTT.

The gene calls are TRBV4-1 and TRBJ2-1; D gene ambiguous. The V gene's germline CDR1 is MGHRA and CDR2 YSYEKL. The CDR3 covers 15 residues. V dropped 4 bases and J dropped 0 bases, with 10 bases sitting between them. The CDR3 sequence is CASSPYQSSYNEQFF. DNA for the CDR3: TGCGCCAGCAGCCCGTACCAGAGCTCCTACAATGAGCAGTTCTTC.

This chain joins TRBV2 and TRBJ2-5; D unclear. Trimming pared 4 bases from V and 5 bases from J, leaving 11 bases between. CDR3 length: 13 residues. Germline V gene data show CDR1 as SNHLY and CDR2 as FYNNEI. The chain's CDR3 is CASSVAWSETQYF. The DNA for the CDR3 is TGTGCCAGCAGTGTAGCTTGGTCGGAGACCCAGTACTTC.

This clonotype was counted between two and nine times. The genes are TRBV28 and TRBJ2-7; D ambiguous. There are 13 residues in the CDR3. Looked up from germline, CDR1 is MDHEN and CDR2 is SYDVKM. Trimming pared 6 bases from V and 3 bases from J, leaving 12 bases between. In nucleotides, the CDR3 is TGTGCCAGCAGACGCGGTGCGCGCTACGAGCAGTACTTC. Protein sequence: CASRRGARYEQYF.

The J gene is TRBJ2-7, the V gene TRBV6-6, with D possibly TRBD2 on 6 matching bases. CDR1 and CDR2 (germline): MNHNY, SVGAGI (reference sequence). The CDR3 is 14 amino acids. Trimming shortened V by 4 bases and J by 0 bases, and 10 bases separated the two germline ends. The CDR3 sequence: CASSSAGYSYEQYF. The CDR3 DNA sequence: TGTGCCAGCAGTTCCGCGGGATACTCCTACGAGCAGTACTTC.

This clonotype occurred a few times. CDR3 loop: CASTVAGSFYEQYF. The CDR3 DNA is TGTGCCAGCACCGTAGCGGGATCCTTCTACGAGCAGTACTTC. The rearrangement joins TRBV11-2 to TRBJ2-7; 8 bases map to TRBD2. Germline CDR1 is SGHAT and CDR2 is FQNNGV. The V and J ends lost 7 bases and 3 bases, in that order; junction bases with no gene match: 8. CDR3 length equals 14 residues.

This clonotype has only a few counts. The chain recombines TRBV6-6 with TRBJ1-1, with D possibly being TRBD1 (5 bases). Trimming left V 0 bases short and J 8 bases short, with 13 bases between. Germline loops: CDR1 MNHNY, CDR2 SVGAGI (reference sequence). The length of the CDR3 is 14 residues. This chain's CDR3 is CASSYSTSGTEAFF. In DNA, the CDR3 is TGTGCCAGCAGTTACTCTACCTCCGGGACGGAAGCTTTCTTT.

This clonotype came up many times. This chain uses TRBV6-1 with TRBJ2-2; 9 nucleotides align to TRBD1. With V trimmed by 7 bases and J by 6 bases, 9 bases remained unmatched. This CDR3 contains 15 residues. Germline CDR1 reads MNHNS; CDR2 reads SASEGT. The CDR3 sequence is CASTGTGGAPGELFF. In DNA, the CDR3 is TGTGCCAGCACTGGAACAGGGGGCGCGCCCGGGGAGCTGTTTTTT.

The V call is TRBV6-2 or TRBV6-3, the J call TRBJ1-1, with D uncertain. CDR3 length equals 16 residues. Deletions cut 2 bases from V and 6 bases from J, with 19 bases between. Germline V gene lookup returns CDR1 MNHEY and CDR2 SVGEGT. The CDR3 DNA reads TGTGCCAGCAGTTACAGGCCCGGCAAAAGGCTCTCTGAAGCTTTCTTT. Translating it yields CASSYRPGKRLSEAFF.

This clonotype was counted many times. J is TRBJ2-3 and V is TRBV7-6, with 15 bases fitting TRBD2. The V gene's germline CDR1 is SGHVS and CDR2 FNYEAQ. V gave up 5 bases and J gave up 2 bases; unmatched junction bases: 5. The CDR3 consists of 17 residues. CDR3 amino acids: CASSPWTSGRVTDTQYF. In DNA, the CDR3 is TGTGCCAGCAGCCCGTGGACTAGCGGGAGGGTCACAGATACGCAGTATTTT. Full variable domain (remainder filled in from reference TRBV7-6 and TRBJ2-3): GAGVSQSPRYKVTKRGQDVALRCDPISGHVSLYWYRQALGQGPEFLTYFNYEAQQDKSGLPNDRFSAERPEGSISTLTIQRTEQRDSAMYRCASSPWTSGRVTDTQYFGPGTRLTVL.